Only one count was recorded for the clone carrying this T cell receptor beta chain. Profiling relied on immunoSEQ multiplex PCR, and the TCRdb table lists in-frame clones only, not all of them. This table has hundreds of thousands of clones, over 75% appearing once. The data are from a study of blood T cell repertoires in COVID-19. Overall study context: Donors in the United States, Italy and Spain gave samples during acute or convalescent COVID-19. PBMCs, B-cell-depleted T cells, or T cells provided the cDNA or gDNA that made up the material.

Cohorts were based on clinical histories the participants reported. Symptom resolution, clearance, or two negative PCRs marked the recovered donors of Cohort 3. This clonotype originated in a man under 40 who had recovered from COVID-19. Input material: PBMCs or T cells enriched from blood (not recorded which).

The CDR3 spells CASSQYASGSYNEQFF. The CDR3 nucleotides read TGTGCCAGCAGCCAATATGCTAGCGGGAGCTACAATGAGCAGTTCTTC. The J gene is TRBJ2-1, the V gene TRBV3-1 (or the pseudogene TRBV3-2); 10 bases align to TRBD2. Germline V CDR1 and CDR2: LGHDT, YNNKEL (reference sequence). The CDR3 consists of 16 residues. V lost 2 bases to trimming and J lost 3 bases; unmatched junction nucleotides: 4.